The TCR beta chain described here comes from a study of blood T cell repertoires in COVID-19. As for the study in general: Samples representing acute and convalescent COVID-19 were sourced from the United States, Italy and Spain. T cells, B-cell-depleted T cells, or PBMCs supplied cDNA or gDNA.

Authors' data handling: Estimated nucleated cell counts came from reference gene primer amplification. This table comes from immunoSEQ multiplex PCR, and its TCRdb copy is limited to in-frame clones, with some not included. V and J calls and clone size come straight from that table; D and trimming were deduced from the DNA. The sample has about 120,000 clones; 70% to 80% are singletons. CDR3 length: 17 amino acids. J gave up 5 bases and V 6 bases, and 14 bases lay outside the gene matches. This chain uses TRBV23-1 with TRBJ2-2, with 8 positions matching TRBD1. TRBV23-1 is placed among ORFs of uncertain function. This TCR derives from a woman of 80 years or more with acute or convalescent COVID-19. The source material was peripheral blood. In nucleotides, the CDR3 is TGCGCCAGCAGACCCGGACAGGGAGGATTTCTAACCGGGGAGCTGTTTTTT. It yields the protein CASRPGQGGFLTGELFF.